The sequence of this T cell receptor beta chain was determined in a study of T cell responses to AZD1222 COVID-19 vaccine. Study conclusions and caveats: Repertoire sampling was restricted to post-peak T cell response timepoints. Spike-specific TCR breadth rose after two AZD1222 doses, and depth rose as well.

For this clone: Its antigen is as yet unknown.

Profiled with immunoSEQ multiplex PCR; TCRdb holds only in-frame clones, not every one. Of about 84,000 clones in the sample, roughly 85% were seen once. The trim removed 4 bases at V and 3 bases at J, leaving 5 bases unmatched. CDR3 length: 15 residues. Germline lookup yields CDR1 SEHNR and CDR2 FQNEAQ (reference sequence). The receptor comes from an adult who received the AZD1222 COVID-19 vaccine. The sequencing used peripheral blood, collected 28 days after the second AZD1222 dose. The chain has TRBV7-9 and TRBJ2-3; TRBD1 aligns across 9 bases. CDR3 DNA: TGTGCCAGCAGCTCCGGGACAGGGCGGACAGATACGCAGTATTTT. Its protein is CASSSGTGRTDTQYF.